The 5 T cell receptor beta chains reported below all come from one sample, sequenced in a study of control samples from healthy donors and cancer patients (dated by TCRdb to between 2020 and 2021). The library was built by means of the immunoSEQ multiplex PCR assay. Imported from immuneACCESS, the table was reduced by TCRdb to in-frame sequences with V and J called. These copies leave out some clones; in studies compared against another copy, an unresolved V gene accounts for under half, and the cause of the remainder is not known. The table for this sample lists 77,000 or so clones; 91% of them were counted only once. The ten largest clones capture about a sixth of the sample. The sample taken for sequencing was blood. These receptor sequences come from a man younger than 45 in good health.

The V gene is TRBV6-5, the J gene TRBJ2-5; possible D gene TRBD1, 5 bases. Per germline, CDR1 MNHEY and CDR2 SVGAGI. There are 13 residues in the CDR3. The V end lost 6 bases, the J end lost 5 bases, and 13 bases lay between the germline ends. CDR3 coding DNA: TGTGCCAGCAGCCAGGGTCTTTCCGAGACCCAGTACTTC. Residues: CASSQGLSETQYF.

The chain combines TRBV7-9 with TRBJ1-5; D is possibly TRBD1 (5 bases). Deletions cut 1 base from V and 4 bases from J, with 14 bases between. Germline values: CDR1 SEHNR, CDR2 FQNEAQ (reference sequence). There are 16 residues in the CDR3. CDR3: CASSLVGGAGNQPQHF. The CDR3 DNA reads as TGTGCCAGCAGCTTAGTAGGTGGGGCAGGGAATCAGCCCCAGCATTTT.

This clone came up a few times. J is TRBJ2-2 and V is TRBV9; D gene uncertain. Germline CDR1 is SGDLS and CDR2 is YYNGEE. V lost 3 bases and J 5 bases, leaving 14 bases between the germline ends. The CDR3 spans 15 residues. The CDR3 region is CASSGPGIRTGELFF. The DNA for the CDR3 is TGTGCCAGCAGCGGACCTGGAATCAGAACCGGGGAGCTGTTTTTT.

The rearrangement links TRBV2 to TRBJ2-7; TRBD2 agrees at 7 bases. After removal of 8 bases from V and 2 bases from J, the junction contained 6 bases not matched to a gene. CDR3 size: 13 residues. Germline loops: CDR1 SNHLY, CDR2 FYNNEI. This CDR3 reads CASRAGSPYEQYF. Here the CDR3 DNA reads TGTGCCAGCCGAGCGGGATCCCCCTACGAGCAGTACTTC.

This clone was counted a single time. As DNA, the CDR3 is TGTGCCTGGAGCTCCGGGACAGGGAATTCACCCCTCCACTTT. Protein sequence: CAWSSGTGNSPLHF. The chain has TRBV30 and TRBJ1-6; TRBD1 matches 9 bases. The CDR3 contains 14 residues. Germline V gene sequence: CDR1 GTSNPN, CDR2 SVGIG (reference sequence). V was pared by 3 bases and J by 7 bases, with 4 bases of the junction left unmatched.